One T cell receptor beta chain is described in this entry. Germline CDR1 SGHNT, CDR2 YENEEA. The CDR3 runs 14 residues. The germline V and J ends were trimmed by 2 bases and 3 bases, with 10 bases remaining between them. This sample is part of a study of blood T cell repertoires in COVID-19. Profiled with immunoSEQ multiplex PCR; TCRdb holds only in-frame clones, not every one. Counted here are some 220,000 clones, around 89% occurring once; the ten biggest clones make up around 3.2%. Everyone who took part was 18 to 89 years old, and they came from about two dozen US areas. The specimen sequenced was PBMCs or T cells enriched from blood (not recorded which). The clonotype was recovered from a woman aged 18 to 35 in a cohort exposed to, infected with or recovered from COVID-19 (not recorded which). The chain carries TRBV11-3 and TRBJ1-1, with a possible D match to TRBD1 (6 bases). CDR3 sequence: CASSLTGQDTEAFF. The DNA of the CDR3 is TGTGCCAGCAGCTTAACAGGGCAGGACACTGAAGCTTTCTTT.